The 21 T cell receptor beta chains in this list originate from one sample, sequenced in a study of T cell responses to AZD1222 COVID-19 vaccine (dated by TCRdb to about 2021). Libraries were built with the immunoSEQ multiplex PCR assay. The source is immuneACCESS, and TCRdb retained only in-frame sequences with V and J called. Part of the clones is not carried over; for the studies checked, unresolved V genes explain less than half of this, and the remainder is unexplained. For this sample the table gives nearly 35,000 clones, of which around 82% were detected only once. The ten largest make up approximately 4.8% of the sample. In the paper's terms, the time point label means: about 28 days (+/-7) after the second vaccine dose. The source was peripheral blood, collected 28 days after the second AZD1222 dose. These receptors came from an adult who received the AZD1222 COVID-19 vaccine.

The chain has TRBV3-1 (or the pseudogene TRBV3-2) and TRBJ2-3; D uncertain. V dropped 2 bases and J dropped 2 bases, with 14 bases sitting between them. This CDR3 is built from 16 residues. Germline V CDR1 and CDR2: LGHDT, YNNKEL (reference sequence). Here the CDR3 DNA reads TGTGCCAGCAGCCAACTCCCCCCTCCAAACACAGATACGCAGTATTTT. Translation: CASSQLPPPNTDTQYF.

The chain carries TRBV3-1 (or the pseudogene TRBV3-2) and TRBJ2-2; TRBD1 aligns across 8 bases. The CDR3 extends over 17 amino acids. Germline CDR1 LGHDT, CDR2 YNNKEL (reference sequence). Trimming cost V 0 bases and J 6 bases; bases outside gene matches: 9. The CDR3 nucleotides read TGTGCCAGCAGCCAAGAGGACAGGGCATGGGGAGCCGGGGAGCTGTTTTTT. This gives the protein CASSQEDRAWGAGELFF.

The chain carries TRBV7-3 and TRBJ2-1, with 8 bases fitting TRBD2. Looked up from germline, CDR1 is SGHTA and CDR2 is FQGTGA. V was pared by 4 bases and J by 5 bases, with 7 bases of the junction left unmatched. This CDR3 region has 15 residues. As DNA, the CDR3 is TGTGCCAGCAGCTCACTAGCGGAAAAAAACAATGAGCAGTTCTTC. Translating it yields CASSSLAEKNNEQFF.

The CDR3 DNA sequence: TGTGCCAGCTCGCGGGACGCGAGCACAGATACGCAGTATTTT. Its protein product is CASSRDASTDTQYF. The rearrangement links TRBV2 to TRBJ2-3; tentative D call: TRBD2 (6 bases). Per germline, CDR1 SNHLY and CDR2 FYNNEI. The CDR3 runs to 14 residues. V was trimmed by 8 bases and J by 0 bases, leaving 12 bases between them. Complete variable domain (other parts from reference TRBV2 and TRBJ2-3): EPEVTQTPSHQVTQMGQEVILRCVPISNHLYFYWYRQILGQKVEFLVSFYNNEISEKSEIFDDQFSVERPDGSNFTLKIRSTKLEDSAMYFCASSRDASTDTQYFGPGTRLTVL.

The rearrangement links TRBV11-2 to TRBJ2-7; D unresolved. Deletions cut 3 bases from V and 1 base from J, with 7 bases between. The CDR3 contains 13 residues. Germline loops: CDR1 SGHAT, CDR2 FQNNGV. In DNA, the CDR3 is TGTGCCAGCAGCTTTCGCAATTCCTACGAGCAGTACGTC. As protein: CASSFRNSYEQYV.

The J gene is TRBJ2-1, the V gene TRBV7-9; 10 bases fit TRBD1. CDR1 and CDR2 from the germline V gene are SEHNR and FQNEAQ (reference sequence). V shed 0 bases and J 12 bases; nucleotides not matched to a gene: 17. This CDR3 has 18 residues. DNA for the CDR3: TGTGCCAGCAGCTTAGCTCCGACCGGGACAGGGGCCCTTGTAGGGCAGTTCTTC. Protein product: CASSLAPTGTGALVGQFF.

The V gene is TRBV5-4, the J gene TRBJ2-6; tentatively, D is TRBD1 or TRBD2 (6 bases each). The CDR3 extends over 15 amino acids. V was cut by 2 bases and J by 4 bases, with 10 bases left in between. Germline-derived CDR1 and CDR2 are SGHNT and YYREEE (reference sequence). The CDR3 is CASSFNGGGANVLTF. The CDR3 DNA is TGTGCCAGCAGCTTCAACGGGGGCGGGGCCAACGTCCTGACTTTC.

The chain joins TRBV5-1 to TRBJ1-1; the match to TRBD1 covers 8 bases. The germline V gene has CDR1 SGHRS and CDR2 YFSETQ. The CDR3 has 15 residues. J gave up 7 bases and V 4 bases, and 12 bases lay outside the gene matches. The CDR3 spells CASSEAGGKWSEAFF. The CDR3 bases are TGCGCCAGCAGCGAGGCAGGGGGCAAGTGGAGTGAAGCTTTCTTT.

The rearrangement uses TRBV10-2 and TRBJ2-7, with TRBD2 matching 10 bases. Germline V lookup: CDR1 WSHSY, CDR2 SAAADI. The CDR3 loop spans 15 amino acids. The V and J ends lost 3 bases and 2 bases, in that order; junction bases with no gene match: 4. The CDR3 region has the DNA TGCGCCAGCAGTGATGCTAGCGGGGGAGCCTACGAGCAGTACTTC. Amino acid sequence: CASSDASGGAYEQYF.

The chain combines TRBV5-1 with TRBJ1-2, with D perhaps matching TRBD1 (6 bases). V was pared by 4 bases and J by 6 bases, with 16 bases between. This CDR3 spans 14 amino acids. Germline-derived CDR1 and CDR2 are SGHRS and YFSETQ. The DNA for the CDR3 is TGCGCCAGCAGCGGAACAGGGTCGGTTAATGGCTACACCTTC. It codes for CASSGTGSVNGYTF. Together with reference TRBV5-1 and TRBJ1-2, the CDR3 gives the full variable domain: KAGVTQTPRYLIKTRGQQVTLSCSPISGHRSVSWYQQTPGQGLQFLFEYFSETQRNKGNFPGRFSGRQFSNSRSEMNVSTLELGDSALYLCASSGTGSVNGYTFGSGTRLTVV.

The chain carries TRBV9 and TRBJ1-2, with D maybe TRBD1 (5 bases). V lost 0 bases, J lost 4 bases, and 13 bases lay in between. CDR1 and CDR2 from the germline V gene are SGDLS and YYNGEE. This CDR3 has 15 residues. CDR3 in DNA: TGTGCCAGCAGCGTAGGATTCCAGGGCACCTATGGCTACACCTTC. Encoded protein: CASSVGFQGTYGYTF.

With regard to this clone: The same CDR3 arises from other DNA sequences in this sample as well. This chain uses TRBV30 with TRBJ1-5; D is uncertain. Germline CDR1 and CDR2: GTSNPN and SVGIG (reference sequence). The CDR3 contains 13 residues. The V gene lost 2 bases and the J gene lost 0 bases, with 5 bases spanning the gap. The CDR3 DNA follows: TGTGCCTGGAGTCCTGATAGCAATCAGCCCCAGCATTTT. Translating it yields CAWSPDSNQPQHF.

CDR3 sequence: CASREAGQGYTF. In DNA form, the CDR3 reads TGTGCCAGTCGGGAAGCAGGCCAGGGCTACACCTTC. V and J are TRBV28 and TRBJ1-2; D gene unclear. The V gene lost 9 bases and the J gene lost 8 bases, with 16 bases spanning the gap. Germline V CDR1 and CDR2: MDHEN, SYDVKM. This CDR3 has 12 amino acids.

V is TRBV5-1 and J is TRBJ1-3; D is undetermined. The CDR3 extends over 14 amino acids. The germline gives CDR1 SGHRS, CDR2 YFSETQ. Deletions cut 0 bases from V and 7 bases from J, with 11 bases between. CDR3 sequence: CASSLAGTGNTIYF. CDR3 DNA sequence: TGCGCCAGCAGCTTGGCTGGTACGGGTAACACCATATATTTT. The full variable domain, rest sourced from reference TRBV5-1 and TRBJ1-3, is KAGVTQTPRYLIKTRGQQVTLSCSPISGHRSVSWYQQTPGQGLQFLFEYFSETQRNKGNFPGRFSGRQFSNSRSEMNVSTLELGDSALYLCASSLAGTGNTIYFGEGSWLTVV.

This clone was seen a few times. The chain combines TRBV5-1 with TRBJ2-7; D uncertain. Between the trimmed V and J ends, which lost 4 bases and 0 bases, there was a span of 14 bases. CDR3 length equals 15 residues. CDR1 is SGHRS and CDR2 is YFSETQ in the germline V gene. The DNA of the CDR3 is TGCGCCAGCAGCCCCACAGTCGGGTCCTCCTACGAGCAGTACTTC. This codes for CASSPTVGSSYEQYF.

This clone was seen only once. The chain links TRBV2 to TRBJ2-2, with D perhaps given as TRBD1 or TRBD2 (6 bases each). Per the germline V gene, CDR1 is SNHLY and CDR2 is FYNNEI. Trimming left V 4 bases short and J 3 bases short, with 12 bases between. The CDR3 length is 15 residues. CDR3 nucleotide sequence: TGTGCCAGCAGTGGAAGAAGGGGGGACACCGGGGAGCTGTTTTTT. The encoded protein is CASSGRRGDTGELFF.

In DNA form, the CDR3 reads TGTGCCAGCAGCAGTAGCTTCGGCGAGCAGTTCTTC. Protein sequence: CASSSSFGEQFF. The V call is TRBV28, the J call TRBJ2-1, with no clear D. CDR3 size: 12 residues. Germline V lookup: CDR1 MDHEN, CDR2 SYDVKM. V lost 6 bases, J lost 10 bases, and 13 bases lay in between.

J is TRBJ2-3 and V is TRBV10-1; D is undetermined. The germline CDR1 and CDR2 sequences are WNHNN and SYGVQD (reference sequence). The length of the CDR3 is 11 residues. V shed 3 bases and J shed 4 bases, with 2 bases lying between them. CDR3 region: CASSDPDTQYF. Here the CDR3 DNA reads TGCGCCAGCAGTGACCCAGATACGCAGTATTTT.

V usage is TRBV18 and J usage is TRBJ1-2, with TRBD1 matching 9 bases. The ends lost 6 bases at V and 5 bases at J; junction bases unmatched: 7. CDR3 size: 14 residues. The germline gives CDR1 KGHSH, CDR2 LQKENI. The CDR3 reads CASSSQGAMYGYTF. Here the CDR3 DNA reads TGTGCCAGCTCCTCACAGGGGGCGATGTATGGCTACACCTTC. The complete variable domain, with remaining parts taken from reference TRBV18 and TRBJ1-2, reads NAGVMQNPRHLVRRRGQEARLRCSPMKGHSHVYWYRQLPEEGLKFMVYLQKENIIDESGMPKERFSAEFPKEGPSILRIQQVVRGDSAAYFCASSSQGAMYGYTFGSGTRLTVV.

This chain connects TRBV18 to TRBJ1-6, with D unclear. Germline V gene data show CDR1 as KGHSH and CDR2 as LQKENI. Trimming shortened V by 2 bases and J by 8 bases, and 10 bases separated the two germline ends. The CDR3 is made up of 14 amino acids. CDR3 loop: CASSPRAGDSPLHF. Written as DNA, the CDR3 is TGTGCCAGCTCACCAAGGGCCGGGGATTCACCCCTCCACTTT.

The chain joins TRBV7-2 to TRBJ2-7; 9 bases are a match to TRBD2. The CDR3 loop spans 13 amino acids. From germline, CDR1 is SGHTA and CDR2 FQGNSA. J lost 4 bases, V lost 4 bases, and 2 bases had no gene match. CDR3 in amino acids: CASSSGLAYEQYV. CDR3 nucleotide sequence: TGTGCCAGCAGCTCGGGACTAGCTTACGAGCAGTACGTC.